This entry features one T cell receptor (beta chain) sequence. Looked up from germline, CDR1 is MNHEY and CDR2 is SVGAGI. V gave up 11 bases and J gave up 2 bases, with 13 bases separating them. The CDR3 extends over 12 amino acids. The data derive from a study of blood T cell repertoires in COVID-19. TCRdb's table, derived via immunoSEQ multiplex PCR, lists solely in-frame clones and lacks some. The sample includes about 150,000 clones, approximately 88% of them seen just once. The chain joins TRBV6-5 to TRBJ2-7; D possibly corresponds to TRBD1 (6 bases). This receptor was obtained from an older man who had been exposed to COVID-19. The sequencing input was PBMCs or T cells enriched from blood (not recorded which). CDR3 in amino acids: CASRTDTYEQYF. CDR3 DNA: TGTGCCTCCCGGACAGATACCTACGAGCAGTACTTC.